These 28 T cell receptor beta chains were all obtained from the same sample, sequenced in a study of blood T cell repertoires in COVID-19 (TCRdb year 2020). Libraries were constructed by the immunoSEQ multiplex PCR assay. TCRdb re-hosts the immuneACCESS table, in-frame sequences only. Its copies lack some clones; in the studies checked, an unresolved V gene accounts for under half of them, and the cause for the rest is not known. A total of approximately 61,000 clones appear in this sample, approximately 86% of them only once. The ten largest clones add up to more than 14% of the sample. Sequencing was performed on peripheral blood. The source is a human donor in a cohort sampled during active COVID-19.

Only a few counts were recorded for this clone. The V call is TRBV18, the J call TRBJ1-2; D may be TRBD1 (5 bases). The length of the CDR3 is 15 residues. The germline V gene encodes CDR1 KGHSH and CDR2 LQKENI. Between the trimmed V and J ends, which lost 3 bases and 5 bases, there was a span of 16 bases. CDR3 sequence reads: CASSPLRAATYGYTF. CDR3 bases: TGTGCCAGCTCACCTCTCAGGGCGGCCACTTATGGCTACACCTTC.

The V and J genes are TRBV7-9 and TRBJ2-7; 9 bases line up with TRBD2. After removal of 1 base from V and 6 bases from J, the junction contained 7 bases not matched to a gene. The CDR3 extends over 15 amino acids. Germline V gene lookup returns CDR1 SEHNR and CDR2 FQNEAQ (reference sequence). The CDR3 coding sequence is TGTGCCAGCAGCTTAGTGGGACTAGCCCCCTCCGAGCAGTACTTC. It specifies CASSLVGLAPSEQYF.

V usage is TRBV18 and J usage is TRBJ2-6; 9 bases agree with TRBD1. V lost 6 bases, J lost 2 bases, and 8 bases stayed unmatched. From germline, CDR1 is KGHSH and CDR2 LQKENI. CDR3 length equals 17 residues. In DNA, the CDR3 is TGTGCCAGCTCCTGGGGACAGGGATCGGCTGGGGCCAACGTCCTGACTTTC. It translates to CASSWGQGSAGANVLTF.

The DNA for the CDR3 is TGTGCCAGCAGCGCCCCGGGGAATCAGCCCCAGCATTTT. This translates into CASSAPGNQPQHF. The gene calls are TRBV27 and TRBJ1-5; D remains unclear. This CDR3 has 13 residues. V dropped 6 bases and J dropped 4 bases, with 10 bases sitting between them. The germline V gene has CDR1 MNHEY and CDR2 SMNVEV (reference sequence).

The chain carries TRBV5-1 and TRBJ1-2, with 9 bases identical to TRBD1. CDR3 length: 15 residues. V shed 2 bases and J 6 bases; nucleotides not matched to a gene: 8. Looked up from germline, CDR1 is SGHRS and CDR2 is YFSETQ. The CDR3 DNA sequence: TGCGCCAGCAGCTTCGGACAGGGGAGAGAGGATGGCTACACCTTC. Protein sequence: CASSFGQGREDGYTF.

V and J are TRBV28 and TRBJ1-2; D possibly corresponds to TRBD1 (5 bases). The CDR3 sequence is 16 residues long. Germline CDR1 MDHEN, CDR2 SYDVKM. Between the trimmed V and J ends, which lost 6 bases and 5 bases, there was a span of 22 bases. The CDR3 protein is CASSPFGQGRGYGYTF. The CDR3 coding sequence is TGTGCCAGCAGCCCCTTCGGTCAGGGTAGGGGTTATGGCTACACCTTC.

The chain is built from TRBV2 and TRBJ1-2; 10 nucleotides agree with TRBD1. CDR1 and CDR2 from the germline V gene are SNHLY and FYNNEI. There are 15 residues in the CDR3. V was pared by 4 bases and J by 3 bases, with 5 bases of the junction left unmatched. The CDR3 spells CASSGDRGEDYGYTF. The CDR3 DNA follows: TGTGCCAGCAGTGGGGACAGGGGAGAAGACTATGGCTACACCTTC.

The chain carries TRBV5-1 and TRBJ2-7; TRBD2 matches at 8 bases. This CDR3 is built from 14 residues. Trimming at V came to 6 bases and at J to 5 bases, leaving 10 bases not matched to a gene. Germline V gene lookup returns CDR1 SGHRS and CDR2 YFSETQ. The DNA of the CDR3 is TGCGCCAGCACAGATTCGGGAGGGCCCCACGAGCAGTACTTC. This encodes CASTDSGGPHEQYF.

V is TRBV30 and J is TRBJ1-3; D gene uncertain. Deletions cut 7 bases from V and 0 bases from J, with 10 bases between. The length of the CDR3 is 13 residues. Germline V CDR1 and CDR2: GTSNPN, SVGIG (reference sequence). CDR3 bases: TGTGCCTACTCGGGTATCTCTGGAAACACCATATATTTT. Its protein product is CAYSGISGNTIYF.

The V and J genes are TRBV3-1 (or the pseudogene TRBV3-2) and TRBJ2-1; 8 bases map to TRBD2. Unmatched junction bases numbered 8, after V lost 3 bases and J lost 4 bases. CDR1 and CDR2 from the germline V gene are LGHDT and YNNKEL (reference sequence). The CDR3 contains 16 residues. CDR3 bases: TGTGCCAGCAGCCAGGAACCTAGCGGGCTTTACAATGAGCAGTTCTTC. Protein sequence: CASSQEPSGLYNEQFF.

The genes are TRBV5-1 and TRBJ2-1; 8 bases agree with TRBD2. J lost 2 bases, V lost 5 bases, and 3 bases had no gene match. CDR3 size: 14 residues. CDR1 is SGHRS, CDR2 YFSETQ, per germline. The chain's CDR3 is CASRISGAYNEQFF. CDR3 in DNA: TGCGCCAGCAGAATTAGCGGGGCCTACAATGAGCAGTTCTTC.

The chain combines TRBV28 with TRBJ2-7; D is perhaps TRBD1 (7 bases). The CDR3 spans 17 residues. V lost 1 base, J lost 4 bases, and 20 bases lay in between. The germline gives CDR1 MDHEN, CDR2 SYDVKM. The CDR3 sequence is CASSLSLGGQRKYEQYF. CDR3 DNA sequence: TGTGCCAGCAGTTTATCCCTCGGGGGACAGAGAAAATACGAGCAGTACTTC.

V and J are TRBV7-9 and TRBJ1-2; no clear D gene. Germline V gene sequence: CDR1 SEHNR, CDR2 FQNEAQ (reference sequence). Trimming cost V 3 bases and J 8 bases, with 13 bases left between them. The CDR3 consists of 13 residues. The CDR3 region is CASSFGNSGGYTF. For the CDR3, the DNA is TGTGCCAGCAGCTTCGGGAATTCGGGCGGCTACACCTTC. The full variable domain, its missing parts supplied by reference TRBV7-9 and TRBJ1-2, is DTGVSQNPRHKITKRGQNVTFRCDPISEHNRLYWYRQTLGQGPEFLTYFQNEAQLEKSRLLSDRFSAERPKGSFSTLEIQRTEQGDSAMYLCASSFGNSGGYTFGSGTRLTVV.

The V gene is TRBV19, the J gene TRBJ2-2; TRBD1 is a possible D gene (5 bases). The CDR3 consists of 12 residues. CDR1 is LNHDA, CDR2 SQIVND, per germline (reference sequence). V shed 10 bases and J shed 5 bases, with 11 bases lying between them. CDR3 residues: CATTRGTGELFF. DNA of the CDR3: TGTGCCACCACAAGGGGAACCGGGGAGCTGTTTTTT.

V and J are TRBV19 and TRBJ1-2; D is unclear. Germline V lookup: CDR1 LNHDA, CDR2 SQIVND (reference sequence). The CDR3 has 15 residues. Between the trimmed V and J ends, which lost 4 bases and 3 bases, there was a span of 15 bases. CDR3 sequence (DNA): TGTGCCAGTAGTAAGACCAGAGGGAGTCACTATGGCTACACCTTC. This sequence encodes CASSKTRGSHYGYTF.

The genes are TRBV5-1 and TRBJ2-7; perhaps TRBD2 as D (5 bases). The CDR3 runs 14 residues. Germline V gives CDR1 SGHRS, CDR2 YFSETQ. V lost 4 bases and J lost 6, with 17 bases in between. CDR3 in DNA: TGCGCCAGCAGCCTAAGGACTCCGGGGAGCGAGCAGTACTTC. Amino acids: CASSLRTPGSEQYF.

This clone has a handful of counts. This chain connects TRBV24-1 to TRBJ2-2; 14 bases are a match to TRBD2. Germline values: CDR1 KGHDR, CDR2 SFDVKD. This CDR3 has 15 residues. V lost 7 bases, J lost 8 bases, and 5 bases stayed unmatched. The CDR3 DNA is TGTGCCACCAGCGGACTAGCGGGAGGTGGTGGGGAGCTGTTTTTT. Its translation is CATSGLAGGGGELFF.

The chain uses TRBV6-2 or TRBV6-3 and TRBJ2-2; TRBD1 is a possible D gene (6 bases). The CDR3 spans 15 residues. CDR1 MNHEY and CDR2 SVGEGT come from the germline V gene. V lost 2 bases to trimming and J lost 5 bases, with 12 bases between them. This CDR3 reads CASSYRSRGTGELFF. The DNA for the CDR3 is TGTGCCAGCAGTTACCGGTCCAGGGGTACCGGGGAGCTGTTTTTT.

The chain joins TRBV28 to TRBJ1-3; D possibly corresponds to TRBD1 (5 bases). The CDR3 sequence is 21 residues long. The ends were cut back, 2 bases at V and 4 bases at J, with 30 bases in the middle. The germline V gene encodes CDR1 MDHEN and CDR2 SYDVKM. CDR3 coding DNA: TGTGCCAGCAGTTTAGGGGTCTGGAACAGGAGGAGCGGGAACGGGGGAAACACCATATATTTT. Translated, it gives CASSLGVWNRRSGNGGNTIYF.

V is TRBV7-3 and J is TRBJ1-1; unclear D gene. Between the trimmed V and J ends, which lost 2 bases and 4 bases, there was a span of 17 bases. The CDR3 is 16 residues long. Germline V gene lookup returns CDR1 SGHTA and CDR2 FQGTGA. CDR3 in DNA: TGTGCCAGCAGCTTACGAGCGGAAGGGTTGGGCACTGAAGCTTTCTTT. Translated, it gives CASSLRAEGLGTEAFF. Full variable domain (outside the CDR3, taken from reference TRBV7-3 and TRBJ1-1): GAGVSQTPSNKVTEKGKYVELRCDPISGHTALYWYRQSLGQGPEFLIYFQGTGAADDSGLPNDRFFAVRPEGSVSTLKIQRTERGDSAVYLCASSLRAEGLGTEAFFGQGTRLTVV.

The chain is built from TRBV28 and TRBJ2-6; a weak D match, TRBD1 (6 bases). The germline V and J ends were trimmed by 8 bases and 1 base, with 21 bases remaining between them. Germline V CDR1 and CDR2: MDHEN, SYDVKM. The CDR3 runs 18 residues. CDR3 nucleotides: TGTGCCAGCCGGGACACGTTCGCAACCGGGTCTGGGGCCAACGTCCTGACTTTC. Its translation is CASRDTFATGSGANVLTF.

The chain couples TRBV12-3 or TRBV12-4 to TRBJ1-6; the match to TRBD1 covers 9 bases. V lost 6 bases, J lost 8 bases, and 2 bases stayed unmatched. This CDR3 region has 13 residues. As DNA, the CDR3 is TGTGCCAGCAGGCGGACAGGGGATTCACCCCTCCACTTT. This translates into CASRRTGDSPLHF.

The chain combines TRBV4-1 with TRBJ1-1; 7 bases are shared with TRBD1. The CDR3 is 16 residues long. CDR1 and CDR2 (germline): MGHRA, YSYEKL. V was clipped by 3 bases and J by 1 base; unmatched bases: 8. CDR3 in amino acids: CASSHRTGARNTEAFF. The CDR3 DNA sequence: TGCGCCAGCAGCCATAGAACAGGGGCTCGGAACACTGAAGCTTTCTTT.

CDR3 coding DNA: TGTGCCAGCATGCTAGCGGGAGTTAGCGGTCAGTACTTC. It yields the protein CASMLAGVSGQYF. The chain uses TRBV12-3 or TRBV12-4 and TRBJ2-4, with TRBD2 identical over 10 bases. CDR3 size: 13 residues. Trimming removed 7 bases from V and 12 bases from J; junction bases left unmatched: 9.

This clone was picked up one time. This rearrangement joins TRBV19 to TRBJ2-2; a possible D gene is TRBD2 (6 bases). V lost 7 bases, J lost 1 base, and 13 bases lay in between. From germline, CDR1 is LNHDA and CDR2 SQIVND (reference sequence). The length of the CDR3 is 15 residues. The CDR3 loop is CASMSAGRNTGELFF. In DNA form, the CDR3 reads TGTGCCAGTATGTCGGCGGGGAGGAACACCGGGGAGCTGTTTTTT.

This chain links TRBV20-1 with TRBJ1-2, with D unresolved. The CDR3 is made up of 11 amino acids. Germline-derived CDR1 and CDR2 are DFQATT and SNEGSKA (reference sequence). The V and J ends lost 3 bases and 8 bases respectively, with 10 bases between them. In DNA form, the CDR3 reads TGCAGTGCTAGTTCAGGCTTAGGCTACACCTTC. This sequence encodes CSASSGLGYTF.

Worth noting for this clone: A much larger clone differs by one base, so this may be a read error. The same CDR3 can be traced to other DNA sequences in this sample. The rearrangement joins TRBV7-6 to TRBJ1-5; tentative D call: TRBD1 (5 bases). Looked up from germline, CDR1 is SGHVS and CDR2 is FNYEAQ. V was trimmed by 1 base and J by 1 base, leaving 8 bases between them. CDR3 size: 15 residues. CDR3 nucleotide sequence: TGTGCCAGCAGCTTAGGAGCAGGGAGCAATCAGCCCCAGCATTTT. Protein sequence: CASSLGAGSNQPQHF.

The J gene is TRBJ1-5, the V gene TRBV10-3, with 9 bases identical to TRBD1. The germline V gene has CDR1 ENHRY and CDR2 SYGVKD. V gave up 6 bases and J gave up 4 bases; unmatched junction bases: 10. The CDR3 is made up of 16 amino acids. This CDR3 is CAISAGDREINQPQHF. CDR3 nucleotide sequence: TGTGCCATCAGCGCGGGGGACAGGGAAATAAATCAGCCCCAGCATTTT.